This T cell receptor beta chain was sequenced for a study of patients and donors after allogeneic stem cell transplantation. TCRdb fed the RT-PCR reads into MiXCR, producing one record per CDR3 protein. The table includes roughly 230,000 distinct CDR3 sequences, roughly 15% detected once. This CDR3 region has 15 residues. J lost 1 base, V lost 7 bases, and 9 bases had no gene match. Germline CDR1 is SGHRS and CDR2 is YFSETQ. This clonotype was counted only a few times. The receptor was isolated from a human donor who was either an allogeneic HSCT recipient or a stem cell or donor lymphocyte infusion donor (not recorded which). It is not recorded whose cells these are; they may come from a transplant donor. J is TRBJ1-1 and V is TRBV5-1, with 8 nucleotides matching TRBD1. The source material was blood, either unsorted or a sorted T cell fraction (not recorded which). DNA of the CDR3: TGCGCCAGCGCCCCTACAGGGACAGGGAACACTGAAGCTTTCTTT. Its translation: CASAPTGTGNTEAFF.